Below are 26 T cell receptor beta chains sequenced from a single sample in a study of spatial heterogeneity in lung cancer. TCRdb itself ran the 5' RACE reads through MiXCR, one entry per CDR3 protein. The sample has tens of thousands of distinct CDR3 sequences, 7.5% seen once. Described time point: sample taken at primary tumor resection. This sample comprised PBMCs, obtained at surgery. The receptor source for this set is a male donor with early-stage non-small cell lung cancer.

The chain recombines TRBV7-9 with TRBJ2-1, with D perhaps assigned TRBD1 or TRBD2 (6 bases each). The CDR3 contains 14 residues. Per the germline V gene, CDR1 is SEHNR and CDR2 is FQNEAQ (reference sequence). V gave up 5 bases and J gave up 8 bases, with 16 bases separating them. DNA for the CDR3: TGTGCCAGCAGCCCCGGGGGCCCGATCCATGAGCAGTTCTTC. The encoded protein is CASSPGGPIHEQFF. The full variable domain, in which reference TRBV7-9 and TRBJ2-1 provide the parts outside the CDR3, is DTGVSQNPRHKITKRGQNVTFRCDPISEHNRLYWYRQTLGQGPEFLTYFQNEAQLEKSRLLSDRFSAERPKGSFSTLEIQRTEQGDSAMYLCASSPGGPIHEQFFGPGTRLTVL.

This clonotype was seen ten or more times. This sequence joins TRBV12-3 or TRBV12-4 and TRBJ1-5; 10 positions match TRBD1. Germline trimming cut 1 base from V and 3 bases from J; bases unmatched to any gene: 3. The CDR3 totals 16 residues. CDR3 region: CASSLEGQGYNQPQHF. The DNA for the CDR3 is TGTGCCAGCAGTTTAGAGGGACAGGGGTACAATCAGCCCCAGCATTTT.

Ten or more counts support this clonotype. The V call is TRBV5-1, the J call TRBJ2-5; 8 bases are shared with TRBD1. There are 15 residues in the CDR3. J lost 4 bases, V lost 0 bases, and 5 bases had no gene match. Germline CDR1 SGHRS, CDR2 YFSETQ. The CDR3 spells CASSLASGGTETQYF. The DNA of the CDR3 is TGCGCCAGCAGCTTGGCTTCAGGGGGCACAGAGACCCAGTACTTC.

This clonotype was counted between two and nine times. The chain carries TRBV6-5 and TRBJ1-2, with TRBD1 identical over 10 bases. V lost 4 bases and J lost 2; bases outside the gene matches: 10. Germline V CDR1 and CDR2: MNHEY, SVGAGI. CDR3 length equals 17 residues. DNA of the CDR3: TGTGCCAGCAGTTCTCGGGACAGGGGTCGCGACAACTATGGCTACACCTTC. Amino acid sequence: CASSSRDRGRDNYGYTF.

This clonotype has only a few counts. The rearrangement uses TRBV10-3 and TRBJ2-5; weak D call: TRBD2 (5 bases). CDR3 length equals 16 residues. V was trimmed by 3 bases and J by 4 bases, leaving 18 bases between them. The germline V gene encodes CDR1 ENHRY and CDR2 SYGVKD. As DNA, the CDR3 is TGTGCCATCAGTGAAGGCGGGCGGACCCCCGGAGAGACCCAGTACTTC. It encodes CAISEGGRTPGETQYF.

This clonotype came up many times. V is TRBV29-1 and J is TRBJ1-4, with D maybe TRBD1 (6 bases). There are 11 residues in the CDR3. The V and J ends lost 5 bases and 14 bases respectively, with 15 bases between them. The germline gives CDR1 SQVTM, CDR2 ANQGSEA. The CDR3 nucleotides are TGCAGCGTTTCCGACAGGTCCAAGCTGTTTTTT. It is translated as CSVSDRSKLFF.

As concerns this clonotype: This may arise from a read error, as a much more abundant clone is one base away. The CDR3, as DNA: TGTACCAGCTCACCTGCGCCGCCTAGCGGGACCTCCTACGAGCAGTACTTC. As protein: CTSSPAPPSGTSYEQYF. The chain combines TRBV18 with TRBJ2-7, with 9 bases fitting TRBD2. The CDR3 totals 17 residues. Germline V gene lookup returns CDR1 KGHSH and CDR2 LQKENI.

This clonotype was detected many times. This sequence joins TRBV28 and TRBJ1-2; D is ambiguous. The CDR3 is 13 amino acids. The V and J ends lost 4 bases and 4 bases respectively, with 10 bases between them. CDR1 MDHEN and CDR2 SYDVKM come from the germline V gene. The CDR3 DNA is TGTGCCAGCAGTTGGAGGCGGAGCTATGGCTACACCTTC. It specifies CASSWRRSYGYTF.

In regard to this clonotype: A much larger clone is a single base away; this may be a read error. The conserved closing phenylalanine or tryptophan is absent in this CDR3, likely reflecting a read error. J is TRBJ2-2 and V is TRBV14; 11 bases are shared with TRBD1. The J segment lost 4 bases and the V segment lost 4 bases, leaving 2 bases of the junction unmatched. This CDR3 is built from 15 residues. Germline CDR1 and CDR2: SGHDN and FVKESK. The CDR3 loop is CASSRGTGGTGELFL. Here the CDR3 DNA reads TGTGCCAGCAGCCGCGGGACAGGGGGCACCGGGGAGCTGTTTCTT.

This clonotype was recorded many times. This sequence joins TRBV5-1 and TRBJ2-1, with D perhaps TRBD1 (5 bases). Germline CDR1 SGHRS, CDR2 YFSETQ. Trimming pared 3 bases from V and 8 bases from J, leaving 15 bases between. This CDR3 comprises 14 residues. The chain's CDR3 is CASSSSHSRDEQFF. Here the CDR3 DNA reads TGCGCCAGCAGCTCCTCCCACTCCAGGGATGAGCAGTTCTTC. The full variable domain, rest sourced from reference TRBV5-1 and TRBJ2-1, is KAGVTQTPRYLIKTRGQQVTLSCSPISGHRSVSWYQQTPGQGLQFLFEYFSETQRNKGNFPGRFSGRQFSNSRSEMNVSTLELGDSALYLCASSSSHSRDEQFFGPGTRLTVL.

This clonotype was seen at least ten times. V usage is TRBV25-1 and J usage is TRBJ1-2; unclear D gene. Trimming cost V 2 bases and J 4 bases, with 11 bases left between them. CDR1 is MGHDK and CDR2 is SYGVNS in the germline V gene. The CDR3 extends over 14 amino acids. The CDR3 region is CASSESPQLYGYTF. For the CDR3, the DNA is TGTGCCAGCAGTGAAAGCCCACAGCTCTATGGCTACACCTTC.

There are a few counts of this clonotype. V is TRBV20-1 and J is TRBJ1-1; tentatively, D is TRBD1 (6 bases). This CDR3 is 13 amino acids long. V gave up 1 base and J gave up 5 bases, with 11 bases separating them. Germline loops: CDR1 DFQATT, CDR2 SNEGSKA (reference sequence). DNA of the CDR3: TGCAGTGCTAGAGTAGGGGGGGGTACTGAAGCTTTCTTT. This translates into CSARVGGGTEAFF.

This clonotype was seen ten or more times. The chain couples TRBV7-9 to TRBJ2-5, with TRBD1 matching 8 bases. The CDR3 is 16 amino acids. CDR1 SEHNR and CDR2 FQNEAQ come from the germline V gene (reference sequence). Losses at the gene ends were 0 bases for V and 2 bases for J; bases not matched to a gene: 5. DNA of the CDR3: TGTGCCAGCAGCTTAGCAGACAGGGGAGCGCAAGAGACCCAGTACTTC. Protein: CASSLADRGAQETQYF.

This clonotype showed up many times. The CDR3 loop is CASSQDRWTGLMNTEAFF. CDR3 nucleotide sequence: TGCGCCAGCAGCCAAGACAGGTGGACAGGCTTGATGAACACTGAAGCTTTCTTT. This rearrangement joins TRBV4-1 to TRBJ1-1, with TRBD1 matching 7 bases. From germline, CDR1 is MGHRA and CDR2 YSYEKL. CDR3 size: 18 residues. J was trimmed by 0 bases and V by 0 bases; bases with no gene match: 10.

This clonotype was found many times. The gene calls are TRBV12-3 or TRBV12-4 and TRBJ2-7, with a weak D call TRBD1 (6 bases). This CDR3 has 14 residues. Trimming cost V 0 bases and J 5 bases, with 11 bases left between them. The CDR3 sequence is CASSLANRAHEQYF. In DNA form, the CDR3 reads TGTGCCAGCAGTTTAGCTAACAGGGCTCACGAGCAGTACTTC.

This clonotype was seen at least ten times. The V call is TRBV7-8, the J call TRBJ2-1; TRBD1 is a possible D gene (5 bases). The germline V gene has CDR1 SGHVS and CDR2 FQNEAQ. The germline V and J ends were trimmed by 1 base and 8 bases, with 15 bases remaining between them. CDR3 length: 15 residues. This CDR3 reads CASSLVMGLGDEQFF. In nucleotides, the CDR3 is TGTGCCAGCAGCTTAGTAATGGGGCTGGGCGATGAGCAGTTCTTC. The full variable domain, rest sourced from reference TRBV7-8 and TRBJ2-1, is GAGVSQSPRYKVAKRGQDVALRCDPISGHVSLFWYQQALGQGPEFLTYFQNEAQLDKSGLPSDRFFAERPEGSVSTLKIQRTQQEDSAVYLCASSLVMGLGDEQFFGPGTRLTVL.

The CDR3 sequence: CASSPGGGTLYEQYF. In DNA form, the CDR3 reads TGTGCCAGCAGCCCCGGCGGGGGGACCCTCTACGAGCAGTACTTC. The chain couples TRBV3-1 to TRBJ2-7; TRBD2 aligns across 8 bases. There are 15 residues in the CDR3. The junction had 8 bases not matched to a gene; V was cut back by 4 bases and J by 3 bases. The germline V gene encodes CDR1 LGHDT and CDR2 YNNKEL (reference sequence).

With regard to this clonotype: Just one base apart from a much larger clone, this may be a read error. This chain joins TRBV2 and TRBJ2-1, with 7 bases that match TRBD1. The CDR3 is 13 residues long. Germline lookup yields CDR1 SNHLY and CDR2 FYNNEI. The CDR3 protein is CANSEQGFNEQFF. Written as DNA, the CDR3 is TGTGCCAACAGTGAACAGGGGTTCAATGAGCAGTTCTTC.

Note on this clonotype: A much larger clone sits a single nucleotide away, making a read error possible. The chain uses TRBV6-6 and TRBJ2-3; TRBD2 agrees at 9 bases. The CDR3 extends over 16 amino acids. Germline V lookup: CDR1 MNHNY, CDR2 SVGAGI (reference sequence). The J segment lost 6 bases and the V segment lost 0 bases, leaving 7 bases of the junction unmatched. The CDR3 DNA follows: TGTGCCAGCAGTTACTCGGCTAGCGGGACGGTGGATACGCAGTATTTT. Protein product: CASSYSASGTVDTQYF.

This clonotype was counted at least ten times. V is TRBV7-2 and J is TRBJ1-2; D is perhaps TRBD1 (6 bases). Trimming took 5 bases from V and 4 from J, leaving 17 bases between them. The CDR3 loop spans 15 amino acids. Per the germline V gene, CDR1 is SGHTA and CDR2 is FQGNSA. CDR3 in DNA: TGTGCCAGCAGCCTTGGGGCAGGGGCCAGCTATGGCTACACCTTC. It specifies CASSLGAGASYGYTF.

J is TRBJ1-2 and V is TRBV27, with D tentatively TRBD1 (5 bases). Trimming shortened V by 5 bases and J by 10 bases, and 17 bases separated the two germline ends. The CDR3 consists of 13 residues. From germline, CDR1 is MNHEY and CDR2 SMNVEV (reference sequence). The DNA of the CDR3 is TGTGCCAGCAGTACCCCGGGAGGGGCTGCCTACACCTTC. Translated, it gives CASSTPGGAAYTF.

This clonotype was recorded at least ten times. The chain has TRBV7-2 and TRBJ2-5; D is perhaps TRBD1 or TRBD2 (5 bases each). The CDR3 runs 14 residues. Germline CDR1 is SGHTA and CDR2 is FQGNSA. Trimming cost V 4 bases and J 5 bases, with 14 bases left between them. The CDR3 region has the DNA TGTGCCAGCAGCTCCCCGGGGACCGGGGAGACCCAGTACTTC. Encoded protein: CASSSPGTGETQYF.

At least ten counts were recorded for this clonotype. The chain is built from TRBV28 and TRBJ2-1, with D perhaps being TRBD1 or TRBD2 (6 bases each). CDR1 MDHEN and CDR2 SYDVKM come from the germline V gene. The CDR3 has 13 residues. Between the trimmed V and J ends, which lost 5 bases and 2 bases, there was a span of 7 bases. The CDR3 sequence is CASSGGPYNEQFF. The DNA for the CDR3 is TGTGCCAGCAGTGGGGGGCCCTACAATGAGCAGTTCTTC.

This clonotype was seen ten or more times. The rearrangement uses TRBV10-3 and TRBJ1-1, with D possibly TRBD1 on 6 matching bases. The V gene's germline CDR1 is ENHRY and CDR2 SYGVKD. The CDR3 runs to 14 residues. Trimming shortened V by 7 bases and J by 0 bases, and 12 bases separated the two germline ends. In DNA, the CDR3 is TGTGCCATCACCAGCGGACAGATGAACACTGAAGCTTTCTTT. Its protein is CAITSGQMNTEAFF.

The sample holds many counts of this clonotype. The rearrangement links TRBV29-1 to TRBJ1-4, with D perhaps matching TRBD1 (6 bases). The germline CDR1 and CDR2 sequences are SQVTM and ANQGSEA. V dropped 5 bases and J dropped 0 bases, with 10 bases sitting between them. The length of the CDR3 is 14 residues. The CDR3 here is CSVSRQATNEKLFF. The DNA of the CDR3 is TGCAGCGTTTCTAGACAGGCAACTAATGAAAAACTGTTTTTT.

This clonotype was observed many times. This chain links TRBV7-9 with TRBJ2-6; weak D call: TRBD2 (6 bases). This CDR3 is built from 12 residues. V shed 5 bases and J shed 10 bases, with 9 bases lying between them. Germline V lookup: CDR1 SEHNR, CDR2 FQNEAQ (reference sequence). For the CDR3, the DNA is TGTGCCAGCAGCGCCGGGACTAACGTCCTGACTTTC. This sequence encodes CASSAGTNVLTF. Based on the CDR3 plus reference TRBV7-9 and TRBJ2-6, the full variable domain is DTGVSQNPRHKITKRGQNVTFRCDPISEHNRLYWYRQTLGQGPEFLTYFQNEAQLEKSRLLSDRFSAERPKGSFSTLEIQRTEQGDSAMYLCASSAGTNVLTFGAGSRLTVL.